This TCR beta chain was sequenced for a study of blood T cells in healthy people across ages. A sample-barcoded 5' primer and a J-beta primer mix were used in a second PCR of roughly 7 to 11 cycles. TCRdb called the 5' RACE reads again in MiXCR, with one record for every CDR3 protein. Of 1.5 million to 2 million distinct CDR3 sequences listed, about 39% are singletons. Donors each provided ten milliliters of peripheral blood. Total RNA extraction produced at least 6 micrograms (per sample) for the study. Germline V gives CDR1 SGHTA, CDR2 FQGNSA. The CDR3 loop spans 15 amino acids. V and J are TRBV7-2 and TRBJ2-7; the D call may be TRBD1 or TRBD2 (6 bases each). The DNA end is more similar to TRBJ2-5, so the J call may be wrong. Source material: blood. The source is a human donor in good health. CDR3 sequence: CASSLSTLGGQTQYF. The CDR3 bases are TGTGCCAGCAGCTTATCAACCCTAGGGGGGCAGACCCAGTACTTC.